Included here is one T cell receptor beta chain sequence, with context. This record belongs to a study of blood T cell repertoires in COVID-19. Study-level information: Spain, Italy and the United States supplied samples that represented acute and convalescent COVID-19.

The V and J ends lost 6 bases and 3 bases, in that order; junction bases with no gene match: 7. The CDR3 totals 15 residues. Germline V gene lookup returns CDR1 SNHLY and CDR2 FYNNEI. Recovery meant two consecutive negative NP/OP PCR tests, professional clearance, or resolved symptoms. In the original workflow: It was from reference gene primer amplification that nucleated cell counts were estimated. Data came from immunoSEQ multiplex PCR; TCRdb stores just in-frame clones and leaves some out. The V and J calls and the clone size are those of that table, but D and trimming were determined from the DNA. The sample shows around 250,000 clones, just under 85% of them seen only once.

The source of this sequence is a man in his forties or fifties who had recovered from COVID-19. This rearrangement joins TRBV2 to TRBJ1-3, with 8 bases identical to TRBD1. The sequenced sample was PBMCs or T cells enriched from blood (not recorded which). CDR3 sequence (DNA): TGTGCCAGCAGCCCACAGGGGGTCGGTGGAAACACCATATATTTT. Its translation is CASSPQGVGGNTIYF. The full variable domain, in which reference TRBV2 and TRBJ1-3 provide the parts outside the CDR3, is EPEVTQTPSHQVTQMGQEVILRCVPISNHLYFYWYRQILGQKVEFLVSFYNNEISEKSEIFDDQFSVERPDGSNFTLKIRSTKLEDSAMYFCASSPQGVGGNTIYFGEGSWLTVV.